This T cell receptor beta chain appears in the sequencing data of a study of T cell clones after liver transplantation. Overall study: As an antigen-independent comparator, third-party-reactive TCRbeta sequences came from pre-transplant mixed lymphocyte reactions. Without induction therapy, subjects received standard immunosuppression until 12-24 months post-transplant. Tolerant meant at least one year fully off immunosuppression without liver enzymes above twice normal. Samples came pre-transplant, pre-randomization before withdrawal, and post-randomization after withdrawal ended.

The CDR3 totals 16 residues. The ends lost 7 bases at V and 1 base at J; junction bases unmatched: 9. Germline-derived CDR1 and CDR2 are MDHEN and SYDVKM. This clone was observed a single time. This table comes from immunoSEQ multiplex PCR, and its TCRdb copy is limited to in-frame clones, with some not included. Here the sample spans over 14,000 clones, under 90% being singletons. The receptor's source is a human patient who received a liver transplant. Part of the T cells may come from the graft donor. The chain joins TRBV28 to TRBJ2-2; 7 nucleotides line up with TRBD1. Source: CD8+ T cells from blood, taken around 44 months after liver transplant. The CDR3 region has the DNA TGTGCCAGCACCGCTCCGAGGACAGGGAACACCGGGGAGCTGTTTTTT. This codes for CASTAPRTGNTGELFF.